The 29 T cell receptor beta chains in this list originate from one sample, sequenced in a study of blood T cell repertoires in COVID-19. The assay was immunoSEQ multiplex PCR, and TCRdb's table has in-frame clones only and misses some. The repertoire has some 26,000 clones, around 81% of them found once; the top ten carry 60% to 70%. Specimen: peripheral blood. Receptor source: a man between 65 and 79 years old with acute or convalescent COVID-19.

The V gene is TRBV30, the J gene TRBJ2-3; D is possibly TRBD2 (6 bases). Germline lookup yields CDR1 GTSNPN and CDR2 SVGIG (reference sequence). The CDR3 covers 16 residues. V shed 1 base and J shed 1 base, with 15 bases lying between them. The CDR3: CAWSEGTSLGTDTQYF. CDR3 DNA sequence: TGTGCCTGGAGTGAAGGGACTTCTCTTGGCACAGATACGCAGTATTTT.

The V call is TRBV2, the J call TRBJ2-5; D perhaps matches TRBD2 (5 bases). The CDR3 spans 15 residues. Germline V gene lookup returns CDR1 SNHLY and CDR2 FYNNEI. Deletions cut 0 bases from V and 1 base from J, with 9 bases between. The CDR3 sequence: CASSEARVLQETQYF. Written as DNA, the CDR3 is TGTGCCAGCAGTGAAGCGCGGGTTCTCCAAGAGACCCAGTACTTC.

The chain recombines TRBV3-1 (or the pseudogene TRBV3-2) with TRBJ1-2, with D perhaps TRBD1 (6 bases). Germline V gene sequence: CDR1 LGHDT, CDR2 YNNKEL (reference sequence). V shed 4 bases and J shed 6 bases, with 12 bases lying between them. The length of the CDR3 is 13 residues. The CDR3 nucleotides are TGTGCCAGCAGCCTTCAGGGGAGTCATGGCTACACCTTC. It yields the protein CASSLQGSHGYTF.

The rearrangement links TRBV27 to TRBJ2-7, with 7 bases lining up with TRBD2. The germline gives CDR1 MNHEY, CDR2 SMNVEV (reference sequence). This CDR3 region has 15 residues. The ends lost 3 bases at V and 4 bases at J; junction bases unmatched: 9. Written as DNA, the CDR3 is TGTGCCAGCAGTTTTATACTAGCGTACCCATACGAGCAGTACTTC. Encoded protein: CASSFILAYPYEQYF.

This clone was seen a single time. V and J are TRBV2 and TRBJ2-7, with D perhaps matching TRBD1 (6 bases). This CDR3 has 12 residues. Trimming removed 6 bases from V and 5 bases from J, with 11 bases in between. Germline V gene sequence: CDR1 SNHLY, CDR2 FYNNEI. The CDR3 region is CASRLQGHEQYF. For the CDR3, the DNA is TGTGCCAGCAGGCTCCAGGGGCACGAGCAGTACTTC.

The rearrangement uses TRBV6-5 and TRBJ1-5; tentative D call: TRBD1 (5 bases). The V end lost 6 bases, the J end lost 9 bases, and 21 bases lay between the germline ends. The germline CDR1 and CDR2 sequences are MNHEY and SVGAGI. CDR3 size: 15 residues. CDR3 sequence (DNA): TGTGCCAGCAGGTTGGGCAGGGCGGGAGAGGGGCCCCAGCATTTT. It yields the protein CASRLGRAGEGPQHF.

The chain links TRBV19 to TRBJ2-3; 10 bases align to TRBD2. This CDR3 spans 16 amino acids. Looked up from germline, CDR1 is LNHDA and CDR2 is SQIVND (reference sequence). V was clipped by 3 bases and J by 0 bases; unmatched bases: 3. The CDR3 bases are TGTGCCAGTAGTATTTCTAGCGGGGGAAGCACAGATACGCAGTATTTT. Protein: CASSISSGGSTDTQYF.

The rearrangement links TRBV5-4 to TRBJ1-6; D gene unclear. The CDR3 extends over 14 amino acids. Deletions cut 4 bases from V and 6 bases from J, with 11 bases between. The germline V gene has CDR1 SGHNT and CDR2 YYREEE (reference sequence). CDR3 nucleotide sequence: TGTGCCAGCAGCCTGGATCAATTTAATTCACCCCTCCACTTT. As protein: CASSLDQFNSPLHF.

The rearrangement uses TRBV6-2 or TRBV6-3 and TRBJ2-3, with D tentatively TRBD2 (5 bases). The CDR3 is made up of 14 amino acids. V lost 5 bases, J lost 2 bases, and 11 bases lay in between. Germline CDR1 is MNHEY and CDR2 is SVGEGT. DNA of the CDR3: TGTGCCAGCAGTCGTTCGGGGTTCACAGATACGCAGTATTTT. It is translated as CASSRSGFTDTQYF.

The chain uses TRBV28 and TRBJ2-2; a weak D match, TRBD1 (6 bases). The CDR3 runs to 17 residues. The germline gives CDR1 MDHEN, CDR2 SYDVKM. V was shortened by 6 bases and J by 3 bases, with 20 bases between the two germline ends. The DNA of the CDR3 is TGTGCCAGCAGCCCCGTCCAGGGGAGAGATGACACCGGGGAGCTGTTTTTT. Its protein is CASSPVQGRDDTGELFF.

V usage is TRBV3-1 (or the pseudogene TRBV3-2) and J usage is TRBJ1-5; D not certain. The CDR3 length is 17 residues. V was trimmed by 0 bases and J by 7 bases, leaving 19 bases between them. Germline assignment: CDR1 LGHDT and CDR2 YNNKEL (reference sequence). The CDR3 nucleotides read TGTGCCAGCAGCCAAGATTCTCCTAGGAGGGTCCAACAGCCCCAGCATTTT. Its protein product is CASSQDSPRRVQQPQHF.

The V gene is TRBV10-3, the J gene TRBJ2-5, with a weak D call TRBD2 (5 bases). Germline CDR1 is ENHRY and CDR2 is SYGVKD. CDR3 length equals 14 residues. Trimming removed 3 bases at V and 5 bases at J, with 13 bases between. The chain's CDR3 is CAISERGNGETQYF. The CDR3 DNA follows: TGTGCCATCAGTGAAAGAGGGAATGGGGAGACCCAGTACTTC.

This chain joins TRBV10-1 and TRBJ2-4; 9 nucleotides agree with TRBD2. Germline V gives CDR1 WNHNN, CDR2 SYGVQD (reference sequence). The length of the CDR3 is 17 residues. V shed 8 bases, J shed 2 bases, and the junction held 13 bases outside the gene matches. CDR3 sequence (DNA): TGCGCCAGCCCCGAACTGAAAGCGGGAGGATCCAAAAACATTCAGTACTTC. Translation: CASPELKAGGSKNIQYF.

This chain connects TRBV19 to TRBJ1-1; no firm D call. Germline V gene sequence: CDR1 LNHDA, CDR2 SQIVND (reference sequence). The V end was cut by 7 bases, the J end by 3 bases, with 15 bases between. The CDR3 extends over 14 amino acids. The CDR3 reads CASKLRGHDTEAFF. The CDR3 DNA reads TGTGCCAGTAAACTTAGAGGGCATGACACTGAAGCTTTCTTT.

The gene calls are TRBV9 and TRBJ2-7; no clear D. CDR3 length: 14 residues. The germline gives CDR1 SGDLS, CDR2 YYNGEE. Trimming removed 2 bases from V and 4 bases from J, with 13 bases in between. DNA for the CDR3: TGTGCCAGCAGCGTTGACCCGACTGTATACGAGCAGTACTTC. This sequence encodes CASSVDPTVYEQYF.

V usage is TRBV15 and J usage is TRBJ1-2, with 7 bases identical to TRBD1. Germline CDR1 is LNHNV and CDR2 is YYDKDF (reference sequence). This CDR3 has 16 amino acids. With 0 bases clipped from V and 4 bases from J, the junction kept 8 bases outside the gene matches. The CDR3 bases are TGTGCCACCAGCAGAGAGATTAGAGGGACAGTCTATGGCTACACCTTC. Encoded protein: CATSREIRGTVYGYTF.

The chain recombines TRBV15 with TRBJ1-2; D gene unclear. This CDR3 is 13 amino acids long. CDR1 and CDR2 (germline): LNHNV, YYDKDF (reference sequence). V was clipped by 5 bases and J by 4 bases, with 11 bases between them. CDR3 residues: CATSPVYSYGYTF. The CDR3, as DNA: TGTGCCACCAGCCCCGTTTATAGCTATGGCTACACCTTC.

J is TRBJ2-1 and V is TRBV29-1; 9 bases map to TRBD2. CDR1 and CDR2 (germline): SQVTM, ANQGSEA. V shed 0 bases and J 9 bases; nucleotides not matched to a gene: 6. This CDR3 comprises 14 residues. DNA for the CDR3: TGCAGCGTTGAAGAACGCGGGAGGGCCCCTGAGCAGTTCTTC. Translated, it gives CSVEERGRAPEQFF.

This chain uses TRBV14 with TRBJ2-1, with 8 bases lining up with TRBD1. The V gene's germline CDR1 is SGHDN and CDR2 FVKESK. The CDR3 is 16 amino acids. V trimming: 1 base; J trimming: 10 bases; junction bases outside the gene matches: 12. In nucleotides, the CDR3 is TGTGCCAGCAGCCAAGTAGGGGGACAGGTCTTGGAGGAGCAGTTCTTC. It codes for CASSQVGGQVLEEQFF.

The chain employs TRBV7-9 and TRBJ1-3; the D gene is possibly TRBD1 (6 bases). Germline loops: CDR1 SEHNR, CDR2 FQNEAQ (reference sequence). V dropped 5 bases and J dropped 0 bases, with 14 bases sitting between them. The CDR3 loop spans 16 amino acids. The CDR3 DNA is TGTGCCAGCAGCGTGGACAGTCCTAGCTCTGGAAACACCATATATTTT. Its protein is CASSVDSPSSGNTIYF. The whole variable domain, filled in from reference TRBV7-9 and TRBJ1-3, reads DTGVSQNPRHKITKRGQNVTFRCDPISEHNRLYWYRQTLGQGPEFLTYFQNEAQLEKSRLLSDRFSAERPKGSFSTLEIQRTEQGDSAMYLCASSVDSPSSGNTIYFGEGSWLTVV.

Here the CDR3 DNA reads TGTGCCAGCAGTTTCGGCGGACAGGATTCTAGCAATCAGCCCCAGCATTTT. Translating gives CASSFGGQDSSNQPQHF. V usage is TRBV27 and J usage is TRBJ1-5; TRBD1 matches 7 bases. CDR1 is MNHEY and CDR2 is SMNVEV in the germline V gene (reference sequence). This CDR3 contains 17 residues. Losses at the gene ends were 3 bases for V and 0 bases for J; bases not matched to a gene: 8.

The chain has TRBV25-1 and TRBJ2-4; no clear D gene. The germline V gene encodes CDR1 MGHDK and CDR2 SYGVNS. V was pared by 4 bases and J by 6 bases, with 7 bases between. The CDR3 length is 12 residues. The CDR3 here is CASSGASNIQYF. CDR3 sequence (DNA): TGTGCCAGCAGTGGGGCATCAAACATTCAGTACTTC.

The chain combines TRBV7-2 with TRBJ2-5; weak D call: TRBD2 (6 bases). The CDR3 consists of 15 residues. V dropped 2 bases and J dropped 1 base, with 11 bases sitting between them. Germline CDR1 reads SGHTA; CDR2 reads FQGNSA. CDR3 loop: CASSLMRGPQETQYF. The CDR3 DNA reads TGTGCCAGCAGCTTAATGCGGGGCCCCCAAGAGACCCAGTACTTC.

The genes are TRBV6-2 or TRBV6-3 and TRBJ1-5; D remains ambiguous. CDR1 and CDR2 from the germline V gene are MNHEY and SVGEGT. The CDR3 is 12 residues long. The ends were cut back, 6 bases at V and 6 bases at J, with 9 bases in the middle. CDR3 nucleotides: TGTGCCAGCAGCCCACCAGGTCAGCCCCAGCATTTT. The encoded protein is CASSPPGQPQHF.

The CDR3 DNA is TGCGCCAGCAGCCAGGCCGACACGACCTACAATGAGCAGTTCTTC. As protein: CASSQADTTYNEQFF. The gene calls are TRBV4-1 and TRBJ2-1; D not certain. Per the germline V gene, CDR1 is MGHRA and CDR2 is YSYEKL. V was clipped by 3 bases and J by 2 bases, with 11 bases between them. The CDR3 covers 15 residues.

The chain carries TRBV6-1 and TRBJ2-2; TRBD2 agrees at 8 bases. CDR1 is MNHNS, CDR2 SASEGT, per germline. V shed 2 bases, J shed 0 bases, and the junction held 8 bases outside the gene matches. The CDR3 totals 18 residues. CDR3 protein: CASSEYPPSGPNTGELFF. DNA for the CDR3: TGTGCCAGCAGTGAATACCCCCCTAGCGGGCCGAACACCGGGGAGCTGTTTTTT.

This chain connects TRBV27 to TRBJ2-3; weak D call: TRBD2 (6 bases). The CDR3 sequence is 14 residues long. The V and J ends lost 4 bases and 2 bases respectively, with 10 bases between them. The V gene's germline CDR1 is MNHEY and CDR2 SMNVEV (reference sequence). CDR3 nucleotides: TGTGCCAGCAGTTCCCGGGACTCCACAGATACGCAGTATTTT. Its translation: CASSSRDSTDTQYF.

The CDR3 spells CASGGRASNTEAFF. CDR3 sequence (DNA): TGTGCCAGTGGGGGCAGGGCCTCAAACACTGAAGCTTTCTTT. The chain is built from TRBV19 and TRBJ1-1, with D tentatively TRBD1 (6 bases). The V gene lost 8 bases and the J gene lost 2 bases, with 15 bases spanning the gap. CDR1 is LNHDA, CDR2 SQIVND, per germline (reference sequence). The CDR3 is made up of 14 amino acids.

This rearrangement joins TRBV6-5 to TRBJ1-1; 7 positions match TRBD1. CDR1 is MNHEY, CDR2 SVGAGI, per germline. J gave up 6 bases and V 6 bases, and 7 bases lay outside the gene matches. The CDR3 spans 13 residues. The CDR3 spells CASRTGVGSEAFF. The CDR3 nucleotides are TGTGCCAGCAGAACAGGGGTGGGCTCTGAAGCTTTCTTT.